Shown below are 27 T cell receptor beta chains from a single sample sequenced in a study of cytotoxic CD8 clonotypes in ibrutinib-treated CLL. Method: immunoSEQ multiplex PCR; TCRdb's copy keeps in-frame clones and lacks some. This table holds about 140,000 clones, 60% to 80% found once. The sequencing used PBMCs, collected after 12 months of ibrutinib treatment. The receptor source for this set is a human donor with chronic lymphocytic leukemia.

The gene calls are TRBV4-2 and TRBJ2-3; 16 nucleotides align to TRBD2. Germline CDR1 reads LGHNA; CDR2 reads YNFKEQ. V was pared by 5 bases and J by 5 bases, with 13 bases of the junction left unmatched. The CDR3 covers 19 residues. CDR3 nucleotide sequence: TGTGCCAGCAGCGGGGGACTAGCGGGAGGGGAAGGGGTTGGAGATACGCAGTATTTT. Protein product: CASSGGLAGGEGVGDTQYF.

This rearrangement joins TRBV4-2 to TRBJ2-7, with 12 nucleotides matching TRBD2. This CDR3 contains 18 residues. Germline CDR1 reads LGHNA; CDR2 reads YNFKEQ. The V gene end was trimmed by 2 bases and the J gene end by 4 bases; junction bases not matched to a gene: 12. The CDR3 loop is CASSQKEVTSGSLYEQYF. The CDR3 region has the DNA TGTGCCAGCAGCCAAAAGGAAGTGACTAGCGGGAGTCTATACGAGCAGTACTTC.

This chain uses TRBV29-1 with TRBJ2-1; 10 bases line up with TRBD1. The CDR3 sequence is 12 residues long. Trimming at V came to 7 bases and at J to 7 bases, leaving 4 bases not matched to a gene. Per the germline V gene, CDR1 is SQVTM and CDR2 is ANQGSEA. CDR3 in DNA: TGCAGCGGAGGACAGGGGGGGAATGAGCAGTTCTTC. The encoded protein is CSGGQGGNEQFF.

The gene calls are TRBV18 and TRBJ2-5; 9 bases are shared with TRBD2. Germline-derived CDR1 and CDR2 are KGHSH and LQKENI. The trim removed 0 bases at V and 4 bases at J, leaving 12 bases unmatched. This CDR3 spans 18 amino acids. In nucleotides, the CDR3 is TGTGCCAGCTCACCACCGGTTTTCAGCGGGAGGCAGGTAGAGACCCAGTACTTC. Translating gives CASSPPVFSGRQVETQYF.

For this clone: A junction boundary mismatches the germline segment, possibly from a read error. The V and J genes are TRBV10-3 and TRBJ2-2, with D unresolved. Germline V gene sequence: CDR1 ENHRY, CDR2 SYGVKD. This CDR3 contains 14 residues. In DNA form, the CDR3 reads TGTGCCAGCAGTTACGGGCCTAACACCGGGGAGCTGTTTTTT. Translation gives CASSYGPNTGELFF.

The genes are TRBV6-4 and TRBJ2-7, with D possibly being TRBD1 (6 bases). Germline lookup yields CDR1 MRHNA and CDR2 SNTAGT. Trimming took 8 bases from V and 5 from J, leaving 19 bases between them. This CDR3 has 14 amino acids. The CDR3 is CASRYSGGGHEQYF. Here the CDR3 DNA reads TGTGCCAGCCGCTACTCAGGTGGGGGCCACGAGCAGTACTTC.

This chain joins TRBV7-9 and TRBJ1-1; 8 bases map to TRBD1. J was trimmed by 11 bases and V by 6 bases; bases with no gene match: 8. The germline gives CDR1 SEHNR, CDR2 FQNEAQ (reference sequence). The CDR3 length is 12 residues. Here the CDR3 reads CASRLTTGVAFF. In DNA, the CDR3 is TGTGCCAGCAGACTCACGACAGGGGTGGCTTTCTTT.

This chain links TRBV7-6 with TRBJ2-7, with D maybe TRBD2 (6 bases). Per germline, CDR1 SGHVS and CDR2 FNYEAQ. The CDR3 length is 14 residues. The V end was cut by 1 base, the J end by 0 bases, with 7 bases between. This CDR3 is CASSLGGDSYEQYF. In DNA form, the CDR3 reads TGTGCCAGCAGCTTAGGCGGGGACTCCTACGAGCAGTACTTC.

The chain's CDR3 is CASSPTGQGGQPQHF. DNA for the CDR3: TGTGCCAGCTCACCGACAGGACAGGGTGGACAGCCCCAGCATTTT. The chain joins TRBV18 to TRBJ1-5, with 8 positions matching TRBD1. Trimming removed 3 bases from V and 7 bases from J; junction bases left unmatched: 8. The germline CDR1 and CDR2 sequences are KGHSH and LQKENI. The CDR3 has 15 residues.

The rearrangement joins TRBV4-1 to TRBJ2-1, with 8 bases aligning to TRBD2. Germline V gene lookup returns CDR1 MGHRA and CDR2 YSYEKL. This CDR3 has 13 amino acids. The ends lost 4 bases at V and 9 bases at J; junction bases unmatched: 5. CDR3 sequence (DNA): TGCGCCAGCAGCCCGCTACTAGCGGCTGAGCAGTTCTTC. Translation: CASSPLLAAEQFF.

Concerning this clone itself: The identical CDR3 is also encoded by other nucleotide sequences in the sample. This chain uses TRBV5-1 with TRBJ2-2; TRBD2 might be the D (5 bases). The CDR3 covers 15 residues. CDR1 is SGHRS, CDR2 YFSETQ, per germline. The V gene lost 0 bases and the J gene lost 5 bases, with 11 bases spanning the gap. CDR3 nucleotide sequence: TGCGCCAGCAGCTTGGAGGGTCGGGGAACCGGGGAGCTGTTTTTT. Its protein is CASSLEGRGTGELFF.

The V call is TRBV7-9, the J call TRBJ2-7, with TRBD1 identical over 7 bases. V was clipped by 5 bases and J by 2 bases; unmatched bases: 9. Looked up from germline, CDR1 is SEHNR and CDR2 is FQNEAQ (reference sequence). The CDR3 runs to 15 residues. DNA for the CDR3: TGTGCCAGCAGCCCCCAGACAGGGTACACCTACGAGCAGTACTTC. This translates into CASSPQTGYTYEQYF.

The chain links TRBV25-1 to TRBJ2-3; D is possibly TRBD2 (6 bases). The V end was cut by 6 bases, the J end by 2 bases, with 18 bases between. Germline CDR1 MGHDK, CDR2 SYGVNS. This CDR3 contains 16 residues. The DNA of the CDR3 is TGTGCCAGCAGACCAGCCGGGACTCCTTTCACAGATACGCAGTATTTT. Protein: CASRPAGTPFTDTQYF.

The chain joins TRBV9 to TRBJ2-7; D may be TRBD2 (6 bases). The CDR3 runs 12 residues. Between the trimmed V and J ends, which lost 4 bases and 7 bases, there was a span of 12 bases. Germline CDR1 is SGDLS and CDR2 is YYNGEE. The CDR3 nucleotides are TGTGCCAGCAGCCCGGGACTCTATGAGCAGTACTTC. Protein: CASSPGLYEQYF.

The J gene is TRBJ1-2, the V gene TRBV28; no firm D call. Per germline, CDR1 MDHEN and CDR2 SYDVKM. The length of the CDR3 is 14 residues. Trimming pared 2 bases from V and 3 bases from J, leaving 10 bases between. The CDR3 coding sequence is TGTGCCAGCAGTTTACGGGCGGACTACTATGGCTACACCTTC. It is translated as CASSLRADYYGYTF.

The CDR3 DNA follows: TGTGCCAGCACCCAGACAAACATCCCGGGCCTCTCCTACAATGAGCAGTTCTTC. Amino acids: CASTQTNIPGLSYNEQFF. The chain employs TRBV11-2 and TRBJ2-1, with D unclear. In germline, CDR1 is SGHAT, CDR2 FQNNGV. The V and J ends lost 7 bases and 0 bases respectively, with 22 bases between them. This CDR3 has 18 amino acids.

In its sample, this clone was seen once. This CDR3 is CASSPVGDSYEQYF. CDR3 DNA sequence: TGTGCCAGCAGCCCTGTTGGGGACTCCTACGAGCAGTACTTC. The chain couples TRBV5-8 to TRBJ2-7; D gene unclear. This CDR3 has 14 amino acids. The V gene lost 4 bases and the J gene lost 0 bases, with 11 bases spanning the gap. Germline values: CDR1 SGHTS, CDR2 YDEGEE.

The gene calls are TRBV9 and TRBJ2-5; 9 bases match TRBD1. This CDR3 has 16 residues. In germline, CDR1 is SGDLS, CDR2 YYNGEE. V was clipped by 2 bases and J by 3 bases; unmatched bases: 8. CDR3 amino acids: CASSVRPGTGKETQYF. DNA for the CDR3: TGTGCCAGCAGCGTCAGACCCGGGACAGGGAAAGAGACCCAGTACTTC. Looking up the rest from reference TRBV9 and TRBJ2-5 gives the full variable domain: DSGVTQTPKHLITATGQRVTLRCSPRSGDLSVYWYQQSLDQGLQFLIQYYNGEERAKGNILERFSAQQFPDLHSELNLSSLELGDSALYFCASSVRPGTGKETQYFGPGTRLLVL.

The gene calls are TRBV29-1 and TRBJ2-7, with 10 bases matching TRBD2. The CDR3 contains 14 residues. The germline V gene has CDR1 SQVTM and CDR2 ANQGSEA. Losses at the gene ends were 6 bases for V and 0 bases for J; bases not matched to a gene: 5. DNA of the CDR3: TGCAGCGTCGTTCTAGCGGGAGTCTCCTACGAGCAGTACTTC. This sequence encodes CSVVLAGVSYEQYF.

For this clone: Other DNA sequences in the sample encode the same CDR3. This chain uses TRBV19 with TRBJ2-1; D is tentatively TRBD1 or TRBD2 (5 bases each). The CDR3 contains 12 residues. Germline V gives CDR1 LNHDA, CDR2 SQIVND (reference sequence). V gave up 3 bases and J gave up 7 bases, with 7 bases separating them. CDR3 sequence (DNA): TGTGCCAGTAGTATTGGGGGTAATGAGCAGTTCTTC. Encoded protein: CASSIGGNEQFF.

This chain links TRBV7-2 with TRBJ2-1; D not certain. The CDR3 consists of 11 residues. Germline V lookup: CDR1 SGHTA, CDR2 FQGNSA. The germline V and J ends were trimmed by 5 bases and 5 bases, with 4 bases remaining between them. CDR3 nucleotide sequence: TGTGCCAGCAGCGCCCACAATGAGCAGTTCTTC. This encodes CASSAHNEQFF. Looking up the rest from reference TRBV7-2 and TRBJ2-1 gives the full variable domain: GAGVSQSPSNKVTEKGKDVELRCDPISGHTALYWYRQSLGQGLEFLIYFQGNSAPDKSGLPSDRFSAERTGGSVSTLTIQRTQQEDSAVYLCASSAHNEQFFGPGTRLTVL.

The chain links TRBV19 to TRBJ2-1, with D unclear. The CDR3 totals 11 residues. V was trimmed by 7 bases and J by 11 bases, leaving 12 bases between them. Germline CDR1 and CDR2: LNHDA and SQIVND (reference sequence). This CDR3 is CASTSEFKQFF. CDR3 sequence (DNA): TGTGCCAGTACCTCCGAGTTTAAGCAGTTCTTC.

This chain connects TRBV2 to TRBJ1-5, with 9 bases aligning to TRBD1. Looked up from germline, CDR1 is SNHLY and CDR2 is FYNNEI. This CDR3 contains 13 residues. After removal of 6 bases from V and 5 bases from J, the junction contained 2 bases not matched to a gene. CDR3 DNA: TGTGCCAGCAGAAGACAGGGGGATCAGCCCCAGCATTTT. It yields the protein CASRRQGDQPQHF. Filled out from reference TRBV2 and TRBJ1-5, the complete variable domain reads EPEVTQTPSHQVTQMGQEVILRCVPISNHLYFYWYRQILGQKVEFLVSFYNNEISEKSEIFDDQFSVERPDGSNFTLKIRSTKLEDSAMYFCASRRQGDQPQHFGDGTRLSIL.

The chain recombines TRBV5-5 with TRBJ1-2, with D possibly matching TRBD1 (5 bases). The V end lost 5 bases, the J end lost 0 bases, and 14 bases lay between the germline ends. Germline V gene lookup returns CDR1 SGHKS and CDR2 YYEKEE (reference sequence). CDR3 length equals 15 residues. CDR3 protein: CASRLWGDPNYGYTF. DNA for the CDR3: TGTGCCAGCAGACTGTGGGGCGACCCTAACTATGGCTACACCTTC.

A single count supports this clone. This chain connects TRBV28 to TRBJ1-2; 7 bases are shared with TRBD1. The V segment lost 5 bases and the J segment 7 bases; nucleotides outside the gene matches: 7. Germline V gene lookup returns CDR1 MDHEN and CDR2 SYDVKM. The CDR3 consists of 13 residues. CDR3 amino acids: CASSQGDLGGYTF. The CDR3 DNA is TGTGCCAGCAGTCAGGGGGACCTCGGTGGCTACACCTTC.

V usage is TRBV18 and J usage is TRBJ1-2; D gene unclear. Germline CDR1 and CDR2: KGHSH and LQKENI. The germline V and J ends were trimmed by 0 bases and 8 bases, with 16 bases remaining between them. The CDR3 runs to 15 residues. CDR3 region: CASSPPAGHLEGYTF. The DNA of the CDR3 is TGTGCCAGCTCACCACCTGCAGGCCACTTGGAAGGCTACACCTTC.

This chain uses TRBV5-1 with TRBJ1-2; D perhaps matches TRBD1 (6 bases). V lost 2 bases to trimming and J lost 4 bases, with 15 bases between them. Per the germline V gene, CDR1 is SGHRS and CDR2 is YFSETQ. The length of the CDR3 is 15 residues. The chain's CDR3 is CASSFTPGDRYGYTF. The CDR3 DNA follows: TGCGCCAGCAGCTTCACTCCAGGGGACCGCTATGGCTACACCTTC.